The 28 T cell receptor beta chains below were found in one sample sequenced in a study of blood T cell repertoires in COVID-19. Clones were sequenced by immunoSEQ multiplex PCR, and TCRdb holds only the in-frame ones, with some missing. Here the sample spans some 250,000 clones, about nine tenths being singletons. The sequenced sample was PBMCs or T cells enriched from blood (not recorded which). The receptors originated from a human donor in a cohort exposed to, infected with or recovered from COVID-19 (not recorded which). The donor label of this sample is uncertain.

The V gene is TRBV11-2, the J gene TRBJ1-1; no clear D gene. This CDR3 is 13 amino acids long. Germline V gives CDR1 SGHAT, CDR2 FQNNGV. Trimming removed 5 bases from V and 0 bases from J, with 7 bases in between. CDR3 region: CASSPFLNTEAFF. CDR3 bases: TGTGCCAGCAGCCCCTTTCTGAACACTGAAGCTTTCTTT.

The chain couples TRBV6-7 to TRBJ2-1, with 8 bases identical to TRBD2. TRBV6-7 is reported as an ORF; its role is uncertain. V lost 0 bases, J lost 0 bases, and 7 bases stayed unmatched. This CDR3 region has 18 residues. DNA of the CDR3: TGTGCCAGCAGTTACTCGGTCCGGGCGGGGGGCTCCTACAATGAGCAGTTCTTC. Translation: CASSYSVRAGGSYNEQFF.

This clone was counted between two and nine times. The chain uses TRBV3-1 (or the pseudogene TRBV3-2) and TRBJ2-2; the match to TRBD2 covers 9 bases. CDR3 length: 15 amino acids. V was clipped by 1 base and J by 6 bases; unmatched bases: 3. Germline V gene lookup returns CDR1 LGHDT and CDR2 YNNKEL (reference sequence). CDR3 nucleotide sequence: TGTGCCAGCAGCCAAGCCCAGCGGGGGGCCGGGGAGCTGTTTTTT. This gives the protein CASSQAQRGAGELFF.

The chain uses TRBV4-3 and TRBJ1-1, with 12 bases fitting TRBD1. The CDR3 runs 18 residues. Germline CDR1 reads LGHNA; CDR2 reads YSLEER. V dropped 1 base and J dropped 4; count of bases not matched to a gene: 10. CDR3: CASSQAWDRGRWSTEAFF. CDR3 DNA: TGCGCCAGCAGCCAAGCCTGGGACAGGGGGCGTTGGAGCACTGAAGCTTTCTTT.

V is TRBV6-5 and J is TRBJ1-2; 8 nucleotides match TRBD1. Germline CDR1 and CDR2: MNHEY and SVGAGI. J was trimmed by 5 bases and V by 7 bases; bases with no gene match: 9. There are 14 residues in the CDR3. CDR3 DNA sequence: TGTGCCAGCACCGCACCAGGGGGCGCGTATGGCTACACCTTC. Encoded protein: CASTAPGGAYGYTF.

This chain joins TRBV5-5 and TRBJ1-1, with TRBD1 identical over 10 bases. The CDR3 sequence is 16 residues long. J gave up 4 bases and V 2 bases, and 8 bases lay outside the gene matches. Germline lookup yields CDR1 SGHKS and CDR2 YYEKEE (reference sequence). Here the CDR3 DNA reads TGTGCCAGCAGCTTATTGACAGGGGGCTTTGTCACTGAAGCTTTCTTT. It specifies CASSLLTGGFVTEAFF.

J is TRBJ2-1 and V is TRBV9; 8 bases fit TRBD2. This CDR3 contains 16 residues. Losses at the gene ends were 6 bases for V and 2 bases for J; bases not matched to a gene: 10. Germline V CDR1 and CDR2: SGDLS, YYNGEE. CDR3 sequence: CASTGASGSPYNEQFF. CDR3 coding DNA: TGTGCCAGCACCGGGGCTAGCGGGTCTCCCTACAATGAGCAGTTCTTC.

The gene calls are TRBV30 and TRBJ2-5; tentatively, D is TRBD2 (6 bases). Germline values: CDR1 GTSNPN, CDR2 SVGIG (reference sequence). Trimming stripped 0 bases from V and 2 bases from J, with 13 bases between. The CDR3 length is 15 residues. CDR3 bases: TGTGCCTGGAGTGTATATGGAGGGGTACAAGAGACCCAGTACTTC. This translates into CAWSVYGGVQETQYF.

This rearrangement joins TRBV6-5 to TRBJ1-1; D uncertain. Germline CDR1 and CDR2: MNHEY and SVGAGI. With 5 bases removed from V and 1 base from J, the gap between germline ends came to 8 bases. The CDR3 extends over 13 amino acids. The CDR3: CASSPTANTEAFF. The CDR3 nucleotides are TGTGCCAGCAGTCCCACAGCGAACACTGAAGCTTTCTTT.

This chain links TRBV13 with TRBJ2-2, with 7 bases fitting TRBD1. This CDR3 region has 17 residues. Germline V gene data show CDR1 as PRHDT and CDR2 as FYEKMQ (reference sequence). J gave up 4 bases and V 5 bases, and 13 bases lay outside the gene matches. The CDR3 spells CASSERQGSGSTGELFF. In nucleotides, the CDR3 is TGTGCCAGCAGCGAGCGACAGGGATCGGGTAGCACCGGGGAGCTGTTTTTT.

The chain employs TRBV19 and TRBJ1-1, with TRBD1 identical over 8 bases. The V and J ends lost 8 bases and 5 bases, in that order; junction bases with no gene match: 7. CDR3 length: 13 amino acids. Germline lookup yields CDR1 LNHDA and CDR2 SQIVND (reference sequence). The chain's CDR3 is CASCRGQGTEAFF. CDR3 bases: TGTGCCAGTTGCAGGGGGCAGGGGACTGAAGCTTTCTTT.

The gene calls are TRBV27 and TRBJ1-5; D unclear. Germline V gene data show CDR1 as MNHEY and CDR2 as SMNVEV (reference sequence). This CDR3 region has 14 residues. Trimming left V 2 bases short and J 7 bases short, with 12 bases between. In DNA form, the CDR3 reads TGTGCCAGCAGTTTAAGAGGGATTCTCCAGCCCCAGCATTTT. Protein product: CASSLRGILQPQHF.

The V gene is TRBV14, the J gene TRBJ1-2, with unresolved D. This CDR3 is built from 14 residues. Trimming cost V 4 bases and J 3 bases, with 12 bases left between them. From germline, CDR1 is SGHDN and CDR2 FVKESK. The chain's CDR3 is CASSPPGVYYGYTF. CDR3 DNA sequence: TGTGCCAGCAGCCCTCCGGGTGTGTACTATGGCTACACCTTC.

V is TRBV4-1 and J is TRBJ2-5; 10 bases line up with TRBD2. The CDR3 totals 15 residues. The J segment lost 5 bases and the V segment lost 4 bases, leaving 7 bases of the junction unmatched. Germline V gene lookup returns CDR1 MGHRA and CDR2 YSYEKL. Here the CDR3 reads CASSPGTSAAETQYF. In DNA, the CDR3 is TGCGCCAGCAGCCCTGGGACTAGCGCGGCGGAGACCCAGTACTTC.

The chain uses TRBV19 and TRBJ1-4; 7 bases align to TRBD1. The junction had 5 bases not matched to a gene; V was cut back by 6 bases and J by 4 bases. CDR3 size: 14 residues. Germline values: CDR1 LNHDA, CDR2 SQIVND (reference sequence). The DNA for the CDR3 is TGTGCCAGTAGGGGGACAGCTAATAATGAAAAACTGTTTTTT. Translation: CASRGTANNEKLFF.

The table lists this clone with a count of one. The CDR3 DNA reads TGTGCCTGGAGTGTGAGCGGATCCTACGAGCAGTACTTC. Translating gives CAWSVSGSYEQYF. The gene calls are TRBV30 and TRBJ2-7; a possible D gene is TRBD2 (5 bases). The CDR3 loop spans 13 amino acids. The germline V and J ends were trimmed by 0 bases and 1 base, with 7 bases remaining between them. Per the germline V gene, CDR1 is GTSNPN and CDR2 is SVGIG (reference sequence).

The chain combines TRBV6-1 with TRBJ1-6; D is undetermined. V was clipped by 2 bases and J by 6 bases, with 5 bases between them. The CDR3 consists of 13 residues. Germline values: CDR1 MNHNS, CDR2 SASEGT. The CDR3 is CASSERVNSPLHF. Here the CDR3 DNA reads TGTGCCAGCAGTGAACGCGTTAATTCACCCCTCCACTTT.

This clone was observed once. V and J are TRBV4-3 and TRBJ2-2; 9 nucleotides match TRBD1. Per the germline V gene, CDR1 is LGHNA and CDR2 is YSLEER. The V segment lost 4 bases and the J segment 7 bases; nucleotides outside the gene matches: 4. The CDR3 is 14 residues long. For the CDR3, the DNA is TGCGCCAGCAGCCGCAGACAGGGGGTCGGGGAGCTGTTTTTT. It codes for CASSRRQGVGELFF.

This clone appeared a single time. V is TRBV24-1 and J is TRBJ1-1; the D gene is possibly TRBD1 (6 bases). Trimming took off 7 bases at V and 0 bases at J, with 14 bases between the two ends. The length of the CDR3 is 15 residues. The germline gives CDR1 KGHDR, CDR2 SFDVKD. CDR3 sequence: CATRSNRDMNTEAFF. The CDR3 DNA reads TGTGCCACCAGAAGTAACAGGGACATGAACACTGAAGCTTTCTTT.

The J gene is TRBJ2-2, the V gene TRBV11-3, with a tentative D call TRBD1 (5 bases). The V and J ends lost 4 bases and 7 bases respectively, with 7 bases between them. This CDR3 has 12 amino acids. Germline CDR1 is SGHNT and CDR2 is YENEEA. CDR3 DNA: TGTGCCAGCAGCTCTGACAGCGGGGAGCTGTTTTTT. Translating it yields CASSSDSGELFF.

A single count supports this clone. This chain connects TRBV5-4 to TRBJ2-3; 7 bases match TRBD2. V shed 0 bases and J 5 bases; nucleotides not matched to a gene: 6. The CDR3 contains 15 residues. Germline V gene data show CDR1 as SGHNT and CDR2 as YYREEE (reference sequence). CDR3 region: CASSLVGGKGDTQYF. The CDR3 DNA reads TGTGCCAGCAGCTTGGTCGGGGGGAAAGGAGATACGCAGTATTTT. The complete variable domain, with remaining parts taken from reference TRBV5-4 and TRBJ2-3, reads ETGVTQSPTHLIKTRGQQVTLRCSSQSGHNTVSWYQQALGQGPQFIFQYYREEENGRGNFPPRFSGLQFPNYSSELNVNALELDDSALYLCASSLVGGKGDTQYFGPGTRLTVL.

The chain has TRBV6-5 and TRBJ1-1; no definite D call. CDR1 MNHEY and CDR2 SVGAGI come from the germline V gene. This CDR3 has 15 residues. V was pared by 4 bases and J by 0 bases, with 12 bases between. The CDR3: CASSFLRRMNTEAFF. DNA of the CDR3: TGTGCCAGCAGTTTTCTTAGGAGGATGAACACTGAAGCTTTCTTT.

The J gene is TRBJ1-1, the V gene TRBV6-1; 10 positions agree with TRBD1. This CDR3 is 16 amino acids long. J gave up 0 bases and V 4 bases, and 5 bases lay outside the gene matches. Germline V gene sequence: CDR1 MNHNS, CDR2 SASEGT. The CDR3 is CASSGGTGAVNTEAFF. CDR3 coding DNA: TGTGCCAGCAGTGGTGGGACAGGGGCTGTGAACACTGAAGCTTTCTTT.

V and J are TRBV5-4 and TRBJ2-5; TRBD2 matches 12 bases. CDR3 size: 17 residues. Germline V gene data show CDR1 as SGHNT and CDR2 as YYREEE (reference sequence). The V segment lost 2 bases and the J segment 2 bases; nucleotides outside the gene matches: 7. The CDR3 reads CASSLGLAGGDQETQYF. The CDR3 DNA is TGTGCCAGCAGCTTAGGGCTAGCGGGGGGGGATCAAGAGACCCAGTACTTC.

This chain uses TRBV9 with TRBJ2-5, with D possibly being TRBD2 (6 bases). The V gene's germline CDR1 is SGDLS and CDR2 YYNGEE. V was cut by 4 bases and J by 5 bases, with 12 bases left in between. This CDR3 is 13 amino acids long. CDR3 loop: CASSPGLLETQYF. CDR3 in DNA: TGTGCCAGCAGCCCCGGACTACTCGAGACCCAGTACTTC.

The chain couples TRBV19 to TRBJ1-4; TRBD1 might be the D (6 bases). The CDR3 totals 14 residues. In germline, CDR1 is LNHDA, CDR2 SQIVND (reference sequence). V was trimmed by 6 bases and J by 8 bases, leaving 16 bases between them. In DNA form, the CDR3 reads TGTGCCAGTAGCCAAACAGGGAGGGACGAAAAACTGTTTTTT. Translating it yields CASSQTGRDEKLFF.

The chain recombines TRBV15 with TRBJ2-7; maybe TRBD2 (6 bases). The V end was cut by 3 bases, the J end by 2 bases, with 20 bases between. The CDR3 has 17 residues. The V gene's germline CDR1 is LNHNV and CDR2 YYDKDF (reference sequence). The CDR3 region is CATSSLPGTPLPYEQYF. The CDR3 DNA sequence: TGTGCCACCAGCAGTTTACCCGGGACTCCTTTACCCTACGAGCAGTACTTC.

J is TRBJ1-2 and V is TRBV4-1; TRBD1 matches at 7 bases. The CDR3 runs 14 residues. V was pared by 0 bases and J by 4 bases, with 2 bases of the junction left unmatched. Germline CDR1 and CDR2: MGHRA and YSYEKL. The CDR3, as DNA: TGCGCCAGCAGCCAAGAGGCAGGGGGCTATGGCTACACCTTC. This translates into CASSQEAGGYGYTF.